Described below is a single TCR beta chain sequence and its context. The sample is drawn from a study of shared clonotypes between healthy human individuals. With 4 bases clipped from V and 2 bases from J, the junction kept 7 bases outside the gene matches. Germline CDR1 reads SGHRS; CDR2 reads YFSETQ. CDR3 size: 15 residues. Several immunoSEQ plates held equal portions of the genomic DNA taken from each subset. TCRdb's table, derived via immunoSEQ multiplex PCR, lists solely in-frame clones and lacks some. The sample contains some 1 million clones, around 75% of which appear only once. V usage is TRBV5-1 and J usage is TRBJ2-5; 8 bases line up with TRBD2. Sequencing input: memory CD4+ T cells sorted from blood. Noted subset: CD45RA-negative fraction. The receptor was derived from a man between 18 and 35 years old in good health. The CDR3 here is CASSPAGGRQETQYF. The CDR3 DNA sequence: TGCGCCAGCAGCCCGGCGGGGGGACGACAAGAGACCCAGTACTTC.